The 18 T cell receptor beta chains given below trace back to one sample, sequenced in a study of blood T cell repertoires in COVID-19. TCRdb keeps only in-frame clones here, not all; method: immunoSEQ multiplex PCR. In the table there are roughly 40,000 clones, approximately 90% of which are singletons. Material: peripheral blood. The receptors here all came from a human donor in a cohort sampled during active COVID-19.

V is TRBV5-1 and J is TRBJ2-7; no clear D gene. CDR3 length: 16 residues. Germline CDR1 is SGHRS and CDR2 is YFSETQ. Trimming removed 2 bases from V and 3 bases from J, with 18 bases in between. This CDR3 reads CASSLILGQVIYEQYF. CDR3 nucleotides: TGCGCCAGCAGCTTAATTCTGGGCCAGGTCATCTACGAGCAGTACTTC.

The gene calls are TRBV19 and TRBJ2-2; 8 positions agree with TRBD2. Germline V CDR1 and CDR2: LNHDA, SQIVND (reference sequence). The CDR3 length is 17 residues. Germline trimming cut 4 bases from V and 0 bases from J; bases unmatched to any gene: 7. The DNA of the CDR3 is TGTGCCAGTAGTAAGTTAGCGGGACCAGCGAACACCGGGGAGCTGTTTTTT. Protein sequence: CASSKLAGPANTGELFF.

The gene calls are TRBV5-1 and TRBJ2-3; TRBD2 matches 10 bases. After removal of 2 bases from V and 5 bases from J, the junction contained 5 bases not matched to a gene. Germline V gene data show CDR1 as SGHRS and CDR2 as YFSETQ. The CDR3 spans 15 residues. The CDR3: CASSLAGGPVDTQYF. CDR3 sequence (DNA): TGCGCCAGCAGCTTAGCGGGAGGGCCCGTAGATACGCAGTATTTT.

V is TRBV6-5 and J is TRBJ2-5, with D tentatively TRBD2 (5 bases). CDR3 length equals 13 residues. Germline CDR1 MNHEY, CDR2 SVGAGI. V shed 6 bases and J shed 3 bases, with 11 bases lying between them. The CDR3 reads CASSRERKETQYF. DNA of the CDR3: TGTGCCAGCAGCCGGGAACGCAAAGAGACCCAGTACTTC.

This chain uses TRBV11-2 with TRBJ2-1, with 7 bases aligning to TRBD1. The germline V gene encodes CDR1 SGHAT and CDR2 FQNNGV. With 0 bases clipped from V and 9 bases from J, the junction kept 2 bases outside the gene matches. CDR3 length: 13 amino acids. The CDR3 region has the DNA TGTGCCAGCAGCTTAGAGACAGGGAGTGAGCAGTTCTTC. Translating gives CASSLETGSEQFF.

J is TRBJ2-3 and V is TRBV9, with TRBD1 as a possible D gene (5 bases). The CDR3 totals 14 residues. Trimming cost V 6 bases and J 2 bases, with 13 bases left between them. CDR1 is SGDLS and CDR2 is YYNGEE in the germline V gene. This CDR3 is CASNLGHYTDTQYF. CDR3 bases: TGTGCCAGCAATCTCGGACATTACACAGATACGCAGTATTTT.

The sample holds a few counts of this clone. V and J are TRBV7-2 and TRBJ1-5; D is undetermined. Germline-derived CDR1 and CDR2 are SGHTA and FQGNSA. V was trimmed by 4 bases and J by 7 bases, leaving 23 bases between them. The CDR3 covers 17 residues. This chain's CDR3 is CASSSFYSPAAAQPQHF. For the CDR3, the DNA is TGTGCCAGCAGCTCCTTCTACAGCCCCGCAGCGGCCCAGCCCCAGCATTTT.

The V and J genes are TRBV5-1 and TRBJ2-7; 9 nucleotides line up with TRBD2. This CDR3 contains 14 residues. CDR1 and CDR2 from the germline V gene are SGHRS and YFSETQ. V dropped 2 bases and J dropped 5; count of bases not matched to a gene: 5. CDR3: CASSFLAGSDEQYF. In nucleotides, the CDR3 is TGCGCCAGCAGCTTCCTAGCGGGATCAGACGAGCAGTACTTC. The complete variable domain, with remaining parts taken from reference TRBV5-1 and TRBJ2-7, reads KAGVTQTPRYLIKTRGQQVTLSCSPISGHRSVSWYQQTPGQGLQFLFEYFSETQRNKGNFPGRFSGRQFSNSRSEMNVSTLELGDSALYLCASSFLAGSDEQYFGPGTRLTVT.

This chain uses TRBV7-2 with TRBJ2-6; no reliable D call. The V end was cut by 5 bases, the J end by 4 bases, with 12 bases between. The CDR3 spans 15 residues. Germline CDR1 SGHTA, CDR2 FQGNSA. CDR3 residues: CASSGQVSGANVLTF. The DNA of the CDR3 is TGTGCCAGCAGCGGGCAGGTATCCGGGGCCAACGTCCTGACTTTC.

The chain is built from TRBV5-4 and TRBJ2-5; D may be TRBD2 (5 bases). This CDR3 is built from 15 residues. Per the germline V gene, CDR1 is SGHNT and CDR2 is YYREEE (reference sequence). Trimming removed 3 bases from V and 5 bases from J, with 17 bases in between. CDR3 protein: CASSSPVEAAETQYF. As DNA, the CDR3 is TGTGCCAGCAGCTCCCCGGTGGAGGCTGCGGAGACCCAGTACTTC.

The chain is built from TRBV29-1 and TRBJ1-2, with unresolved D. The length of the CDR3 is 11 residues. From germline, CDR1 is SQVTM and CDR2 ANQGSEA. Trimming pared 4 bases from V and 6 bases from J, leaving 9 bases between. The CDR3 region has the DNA TGCAGCGTTGCGGCCGGGAATGGCTACACCTTC. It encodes CSVAAGNGYTF.

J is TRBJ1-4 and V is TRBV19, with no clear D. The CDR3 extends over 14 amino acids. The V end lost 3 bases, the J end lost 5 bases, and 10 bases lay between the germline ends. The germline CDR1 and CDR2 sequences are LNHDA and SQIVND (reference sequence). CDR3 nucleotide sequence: TGTGCCAGTAGTATTTTGAGCGCGAATGAAAAACTGTTTTTT. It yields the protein CASSILSANEKLFF. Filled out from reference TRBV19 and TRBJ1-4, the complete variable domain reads DGGITQSPKYLFRKEGQNVTLSCEQNLNHDAMYWYRQDPGQGLRLIYYSQIVNDFQKGDIAEGYSVSREKKESFPLTVTSAQKNPTAFYLCASSILSANEKLFFGSGTQLSVL.

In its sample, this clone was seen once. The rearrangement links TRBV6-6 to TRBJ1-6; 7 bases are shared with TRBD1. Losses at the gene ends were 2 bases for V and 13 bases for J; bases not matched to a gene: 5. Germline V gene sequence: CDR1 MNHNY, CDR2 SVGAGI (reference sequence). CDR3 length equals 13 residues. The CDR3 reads CASSYTQGRPLHF. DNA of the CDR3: TGTGCCAGCAGTTACACACAGGGGAGGCCCCTCCACTTT.

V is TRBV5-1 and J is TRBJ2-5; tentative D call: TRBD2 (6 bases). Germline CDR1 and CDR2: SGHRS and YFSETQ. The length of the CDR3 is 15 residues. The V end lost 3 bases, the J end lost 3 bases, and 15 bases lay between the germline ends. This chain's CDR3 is CASSWRGAREETQYF. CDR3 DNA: TGCGCCAGCAGCTGGAGGGGAGCCCGGGAAGAGACCCAGTACTTC. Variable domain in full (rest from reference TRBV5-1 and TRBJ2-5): KAGVTQTPRYLIKTRGQQVTLSCSPISGHRSVSWYQQTPGQGLQFLFEYFSETQRNKGNFPGRFSGRQFSNSRSEMNVSTLELGDSALYLCASSWRGAREETQYFGPGTRLLVL.

The CDR3 DNA reads TGTGCCATCAGTGAGTCTAGAGGACAGCTTACCTACGAGCAGTACTTC. Encoded protein: CAISESRGQLTYEQYF. The V call is TRBV10-3, the J call TRBJ2-7; the D gene is possibly TRBD1 (6 bases). This CDR3 contains 16 residues. Germline V gene sequence: CDR1 ENHRY, CDR2 SYGVKD. Deletions cut 0 bases from V and 2 bases from J, with 14 bases between.

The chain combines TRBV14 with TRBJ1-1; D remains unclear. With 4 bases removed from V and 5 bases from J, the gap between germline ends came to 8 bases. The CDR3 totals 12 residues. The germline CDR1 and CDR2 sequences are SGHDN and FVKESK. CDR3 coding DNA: TGTGCCAGCAGCCCAACCAGAACTGAAGCTTTCTTT. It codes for CASSPTRTEAFF.

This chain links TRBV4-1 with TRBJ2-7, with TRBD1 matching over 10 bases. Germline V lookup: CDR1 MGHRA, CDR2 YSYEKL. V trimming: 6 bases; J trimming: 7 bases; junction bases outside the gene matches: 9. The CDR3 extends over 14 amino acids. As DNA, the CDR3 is TGCGCCAGCAGGTACCGGACAGGGGGTGGAGAGCAGTACTTC. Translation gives CASRYRTGGGEQYF.

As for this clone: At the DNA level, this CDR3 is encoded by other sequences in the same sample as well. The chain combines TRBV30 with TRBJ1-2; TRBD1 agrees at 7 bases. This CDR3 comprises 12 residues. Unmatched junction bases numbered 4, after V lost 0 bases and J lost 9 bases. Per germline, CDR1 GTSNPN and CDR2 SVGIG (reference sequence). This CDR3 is CAWSVQTGSYTF. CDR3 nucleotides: TGTGCCTGGAGTGTGCAGACAGGGAGCTACACCTTC.